This paragraph reports one TCR beta chain. Those enrolled in Seattle joined during active infection and were followed longitudinally afterward. This entry belongs to a study of blood T cell repertoires in COVID-19. V dropped 6 bases and J dropped 5 bases, with 10 bases sitting between them. The CDR3 loop spans 13 amino acids. CDR1 is MNHEY, CDR2 SMNVEV, per germline (reference sequence). Produced via immunoSEQ multiplex PCR; TCRdb's table is partial and in-frame only. The sample lists 130,000 to 150,000 clones; roughly 83% were seen once. The sequencing input was peripheral blood. The TCR sequence derives from a woman aged 70-85 years with COVID-19, enrolled during active disease. This chain links TRBV27 with TRBJ1-4; D not resolved. CDR3 region: CASSDGSNEKLFF. DNA of the CDR3: TGTGCCAGCAGCGACGGGAGCAATGAAAAACTGTTTTTT.